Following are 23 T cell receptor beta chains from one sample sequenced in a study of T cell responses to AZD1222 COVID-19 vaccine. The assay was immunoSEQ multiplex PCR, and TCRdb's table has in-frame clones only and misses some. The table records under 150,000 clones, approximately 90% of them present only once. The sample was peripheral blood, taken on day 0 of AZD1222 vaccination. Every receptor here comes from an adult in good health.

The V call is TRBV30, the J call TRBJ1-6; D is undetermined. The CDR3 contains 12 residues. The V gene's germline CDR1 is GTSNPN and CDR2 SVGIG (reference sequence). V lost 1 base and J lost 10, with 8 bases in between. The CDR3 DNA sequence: TGTGCCTGGAGTGGGAGGCTGTCACCCCTCCACTTT. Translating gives CAWSGRLSPLHF. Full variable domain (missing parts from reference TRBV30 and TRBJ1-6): SQTIHQWPATLVQPVGSPLSLECTVEGTSNPNLYWYRQAAGRGLQLLFYSVGIGQISSEVPQNLSASRPQDRQFILSSKKLLLSDSGFYLCAWSGRLSPLHFGNGTRLTVT.

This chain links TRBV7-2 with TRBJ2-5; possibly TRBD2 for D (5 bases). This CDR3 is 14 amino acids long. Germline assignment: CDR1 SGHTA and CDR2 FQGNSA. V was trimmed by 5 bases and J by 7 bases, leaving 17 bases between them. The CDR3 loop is CASSPQRDSWTQYF. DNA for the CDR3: TGTGCCAGCAGCCCCCAACGGGATAGTTGGACCCAGTACTTC.

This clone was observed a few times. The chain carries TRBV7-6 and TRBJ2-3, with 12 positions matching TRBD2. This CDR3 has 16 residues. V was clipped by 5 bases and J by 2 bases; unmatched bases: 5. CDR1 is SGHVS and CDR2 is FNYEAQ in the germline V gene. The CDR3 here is CASSPRLAGDTDTQYF. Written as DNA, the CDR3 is TGTGCCAGCAGCCCGAGACTAGCGGGGGACACAGATACGCAGTATTTT.

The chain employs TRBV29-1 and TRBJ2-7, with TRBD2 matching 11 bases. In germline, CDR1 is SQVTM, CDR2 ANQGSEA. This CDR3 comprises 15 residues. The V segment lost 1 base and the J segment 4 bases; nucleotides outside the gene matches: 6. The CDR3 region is CSVEGLTSGDYEQYF. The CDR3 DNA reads TGCAGCGTTGAAGGGCTGACTAGCGGGGATTACGAGCAGTACTTC.

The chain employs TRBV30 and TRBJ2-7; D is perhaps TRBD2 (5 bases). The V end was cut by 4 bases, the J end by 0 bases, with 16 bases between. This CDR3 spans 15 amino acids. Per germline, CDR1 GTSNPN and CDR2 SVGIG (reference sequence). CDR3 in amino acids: CAWTNDRAGSYEQYF. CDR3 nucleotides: TGTGCCTGGACCAACGACCGCGCGGGCTCCTACGAGCAGTACTTC.

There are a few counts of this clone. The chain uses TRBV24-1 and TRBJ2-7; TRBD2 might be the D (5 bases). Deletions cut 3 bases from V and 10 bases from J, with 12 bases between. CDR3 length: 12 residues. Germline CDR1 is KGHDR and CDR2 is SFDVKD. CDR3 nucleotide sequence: TGTGCCACCAGTGATATCGGACTCTACCAGTACTTC. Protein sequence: CATSDIGLYQYF.

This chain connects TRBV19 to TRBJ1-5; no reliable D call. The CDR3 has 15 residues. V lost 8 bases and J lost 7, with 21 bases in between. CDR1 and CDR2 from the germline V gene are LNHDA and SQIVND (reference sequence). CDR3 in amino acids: CASRNADLSRQPQHF. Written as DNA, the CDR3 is TGTGCCAGTCGAAATGCGGACCTTTCGAGGCAGCCCCAGCATTTT.

As DNA, the CDR3 is TGTGCCAGCAGCTTAGTCAGGACAACTAATGAAAAACTGTTTTTT. Its protein product is CASSLVRTTNEKLFF. The chain carries TRBV11-2 and TRBJ1-4; D gene ambiguous. The CDR3 consists of 15 residues. Trimming pared 1 base from V and 0 bases from J, leaving 6 bases between. Germline loops: CDR1 SGHAT, CDR2 FQNNGV.

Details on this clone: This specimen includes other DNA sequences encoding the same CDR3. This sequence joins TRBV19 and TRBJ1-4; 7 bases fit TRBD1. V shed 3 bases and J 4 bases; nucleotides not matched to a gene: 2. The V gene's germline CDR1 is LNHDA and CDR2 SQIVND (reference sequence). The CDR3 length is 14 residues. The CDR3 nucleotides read TGTGCCAGTAGTATGGGACAGCTTAATGAAAAACTGTTTTTT. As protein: CASSMGQLNEKLFF.

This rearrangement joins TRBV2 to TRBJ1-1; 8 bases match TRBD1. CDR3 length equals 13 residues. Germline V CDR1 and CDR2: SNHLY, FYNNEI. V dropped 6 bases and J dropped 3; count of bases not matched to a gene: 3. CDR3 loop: CASRDRVYTEAFF. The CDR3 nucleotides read TGTGCCAGCAGGGACAGGGTCTACACTGAAGCTTTCTTT.

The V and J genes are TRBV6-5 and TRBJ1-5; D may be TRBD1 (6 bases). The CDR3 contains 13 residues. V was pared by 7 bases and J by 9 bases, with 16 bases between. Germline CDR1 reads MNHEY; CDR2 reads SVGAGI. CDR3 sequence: CASIPQGGGPQHF. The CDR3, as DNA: TGTGCCAGCATACCACAAGGGGGAGGGCCCCAGCATTTT.

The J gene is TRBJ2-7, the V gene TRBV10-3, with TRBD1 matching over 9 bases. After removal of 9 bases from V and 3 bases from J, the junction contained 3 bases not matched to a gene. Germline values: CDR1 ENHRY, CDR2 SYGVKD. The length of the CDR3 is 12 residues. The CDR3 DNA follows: TGTGCCATTGGGGACAGGGACTACGAGCAGTACTTC. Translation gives CAIGDRDYEQYF.

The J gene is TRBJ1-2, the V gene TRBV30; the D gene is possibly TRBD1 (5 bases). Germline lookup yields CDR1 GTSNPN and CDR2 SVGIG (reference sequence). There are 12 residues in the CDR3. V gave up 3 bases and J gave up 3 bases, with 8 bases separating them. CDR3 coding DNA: TGTGCCTGGAGGAAGACAGACTATGGCTACACCTTC. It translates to CAWRKTDYGYTF. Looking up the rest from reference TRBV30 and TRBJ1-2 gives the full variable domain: SQTIHQWPATLVQPVGSPLSLECTVEGTSNPNLYWYRQAAGRGLQLLFYSVGIGQISSEVPQNLSASRPQDRQFILSSKKLLLSDSGFYLCAWRKTDYGYTFGSGTRLTVV.

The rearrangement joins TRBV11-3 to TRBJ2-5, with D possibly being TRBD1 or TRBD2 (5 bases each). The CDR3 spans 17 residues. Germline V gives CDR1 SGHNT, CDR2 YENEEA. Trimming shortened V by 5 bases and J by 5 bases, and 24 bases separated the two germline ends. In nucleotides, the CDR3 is TGTGCCAGCAGCGCCTCTTGGGACGCCAAGGTCATTGAGACCCAGTACTTC. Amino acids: CASSASWDAKVIETQYF.

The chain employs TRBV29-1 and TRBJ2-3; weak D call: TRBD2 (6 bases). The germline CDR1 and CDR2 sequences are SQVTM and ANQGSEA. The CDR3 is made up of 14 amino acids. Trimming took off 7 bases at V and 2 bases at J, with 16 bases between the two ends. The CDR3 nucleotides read TGCAGCGCTAGGAGGGGCAGGGACACAGATACGCAGTATTTT. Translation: CSARRGRDTDTQYF.

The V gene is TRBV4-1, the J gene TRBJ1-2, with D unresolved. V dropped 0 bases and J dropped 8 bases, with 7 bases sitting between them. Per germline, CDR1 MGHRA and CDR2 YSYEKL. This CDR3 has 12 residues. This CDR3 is CASSQEGRGYTF. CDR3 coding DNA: TGCGCCAGCAGCCAAGAGGGGAGAGGCTACACCTTC.

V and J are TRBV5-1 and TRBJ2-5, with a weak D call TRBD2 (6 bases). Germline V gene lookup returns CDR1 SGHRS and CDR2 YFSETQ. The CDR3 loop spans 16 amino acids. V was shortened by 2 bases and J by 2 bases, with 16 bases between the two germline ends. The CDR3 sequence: CASSFTTHGTQETQYF. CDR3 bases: TGCGCCAGCAGCTTTACCACCCACGGGACTCAAGAGACCCAGTACTTC.

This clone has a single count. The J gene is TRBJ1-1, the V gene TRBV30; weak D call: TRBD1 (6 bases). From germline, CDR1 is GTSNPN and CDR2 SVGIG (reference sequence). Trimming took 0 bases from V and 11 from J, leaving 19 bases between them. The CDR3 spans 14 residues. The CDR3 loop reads CAWSVHGTLWGAFF. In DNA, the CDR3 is TGTGCCTGGAGTGTCCACGGGACACTTTGGGGGGCTTTCTTT.

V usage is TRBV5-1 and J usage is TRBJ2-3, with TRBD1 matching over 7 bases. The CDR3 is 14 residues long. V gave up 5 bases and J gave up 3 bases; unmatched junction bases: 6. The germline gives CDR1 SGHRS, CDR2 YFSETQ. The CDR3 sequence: CASSRTGATDTQYF. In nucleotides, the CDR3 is TGCGCCAGCAGTCGGACAGGAGCAACAGATACGCAGTATTTT.

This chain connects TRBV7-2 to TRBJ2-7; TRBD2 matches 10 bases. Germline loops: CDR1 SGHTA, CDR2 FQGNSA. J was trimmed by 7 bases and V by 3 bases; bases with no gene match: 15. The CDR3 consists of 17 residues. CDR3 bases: TGTGCCAGCAGCTTTTCCCCGAGGTTAGCGGGAGGTGGTGAGCAGTACTTC. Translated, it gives CASSFSPRLAGGGEQYF. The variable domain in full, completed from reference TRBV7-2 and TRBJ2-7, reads GAGVSQSPSNKVTEKGKDVELRCDPISGHTALYWYRQSLGQGLEFLIYFQGNSAPDKSGLPSDRFSAERTGGSVSTLTIQRTQQEDSAVYLCASSFSPRLAGGGEQYFGPGTRLTVT.

As DNA, the CDR3 is TGTGCCAGCACGAGAACCGGGACAAGCCCTGAAGCTTTCTTT. It translates to CASTRTGTSPEAFF. The J gene is TRBJ1-1, the V gene TRBV6-5; a weak D match, TRBD1 (6 bases). V was clipped by 7 bases and J by 6 bases, with 18 bases between them. This CDR3 spans 14 amino acids. Looked up from germline, CDR1 is MNHEY and CDR2 is SVGAGI.

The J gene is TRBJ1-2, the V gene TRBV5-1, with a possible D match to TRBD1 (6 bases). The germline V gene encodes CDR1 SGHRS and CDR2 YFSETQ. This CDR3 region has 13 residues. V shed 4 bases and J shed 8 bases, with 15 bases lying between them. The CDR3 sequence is CASSPRGAKGYTF. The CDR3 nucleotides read TGCGCCAGCAGCCCCCGGGGGGCGAAGGGCTACACCTTC.

CDR3 sequence reads: CASSLSLDRNYEQYF. The CDR3 nucleotides read TGTGCCAGCAGTTTATCCTTGGACAGGAATTACGAGCAGTACTTC. The gene calls are TRBV27 and TRBJ2-7, with 7 bases that match TRBD1. J lost 4 bases, V lost 0 bases, and 6 bases had no gene match. Per the germline V gene, CDR1 is MNHEY and CDR2 is SMNVEV (reference sequence). The CDR3 has 15 amino acids.